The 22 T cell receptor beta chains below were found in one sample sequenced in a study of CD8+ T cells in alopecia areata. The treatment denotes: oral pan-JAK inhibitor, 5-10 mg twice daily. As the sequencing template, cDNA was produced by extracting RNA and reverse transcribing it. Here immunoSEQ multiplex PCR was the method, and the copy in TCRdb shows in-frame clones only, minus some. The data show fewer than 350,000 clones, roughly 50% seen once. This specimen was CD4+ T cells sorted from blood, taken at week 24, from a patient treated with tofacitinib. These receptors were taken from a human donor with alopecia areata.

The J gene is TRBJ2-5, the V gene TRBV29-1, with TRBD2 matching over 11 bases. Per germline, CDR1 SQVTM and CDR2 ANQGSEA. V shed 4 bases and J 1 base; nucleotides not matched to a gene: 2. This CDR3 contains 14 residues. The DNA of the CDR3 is TGCAGCGTTGGACTAGCGGGGTTCCAAGAGACCCAGTACTTC. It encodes CSVGLAGFQETQYF.

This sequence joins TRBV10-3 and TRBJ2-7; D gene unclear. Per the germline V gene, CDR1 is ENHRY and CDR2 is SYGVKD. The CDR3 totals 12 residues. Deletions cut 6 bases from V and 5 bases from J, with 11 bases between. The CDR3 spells CAIRGSSDEQYF. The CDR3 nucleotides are TGTGCCATCAGAGGTAGTTCCGACGAGCAGTACTTC.

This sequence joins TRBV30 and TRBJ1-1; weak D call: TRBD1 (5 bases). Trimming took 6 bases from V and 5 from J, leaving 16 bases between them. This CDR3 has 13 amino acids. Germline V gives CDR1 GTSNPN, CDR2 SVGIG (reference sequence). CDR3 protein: CACRQIQRTEAFF. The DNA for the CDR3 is TGTGCCTGCCGACAGATCCAGCGAACTGAAGCTTTCTTT.

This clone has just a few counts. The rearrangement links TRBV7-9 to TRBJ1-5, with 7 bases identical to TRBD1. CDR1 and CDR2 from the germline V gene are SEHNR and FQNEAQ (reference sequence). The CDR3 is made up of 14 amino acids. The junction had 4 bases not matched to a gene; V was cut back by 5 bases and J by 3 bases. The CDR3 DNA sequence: TGTGCCAGCAGCCCCGACAGGGCCAATCAGCCCCAGCATTTT. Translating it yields CASSPDRANQPQHF.

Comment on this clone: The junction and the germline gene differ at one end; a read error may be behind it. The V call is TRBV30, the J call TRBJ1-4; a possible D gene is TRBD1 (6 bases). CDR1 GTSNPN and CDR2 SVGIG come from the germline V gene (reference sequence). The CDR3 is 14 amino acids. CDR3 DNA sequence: TGTGCCTGGAGTGTACGAGACCCGGGGGGCAAAGCCTGTTTT. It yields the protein CAWSVRDPGGKACF.

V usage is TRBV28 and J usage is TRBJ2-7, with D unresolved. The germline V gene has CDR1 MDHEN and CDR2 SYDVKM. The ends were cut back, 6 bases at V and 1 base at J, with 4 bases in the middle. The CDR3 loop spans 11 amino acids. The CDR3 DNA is TGTGCCAGCAGCCGATCCTACGAGCAGTACTTC. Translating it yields CASSRSYEQYF.

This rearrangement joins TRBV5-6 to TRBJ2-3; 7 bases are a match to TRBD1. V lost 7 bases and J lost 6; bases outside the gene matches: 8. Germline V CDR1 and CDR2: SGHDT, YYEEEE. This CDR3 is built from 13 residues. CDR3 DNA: TGTGCCAGCGGTCGACAGGGATCGGATACGCAGTATTTT. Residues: CASGRQGSDTQYF.

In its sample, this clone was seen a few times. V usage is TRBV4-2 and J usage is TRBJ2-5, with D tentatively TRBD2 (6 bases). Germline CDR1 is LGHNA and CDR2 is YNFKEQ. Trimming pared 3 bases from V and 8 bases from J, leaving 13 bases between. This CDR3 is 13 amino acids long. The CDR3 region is CASSQGTEVTQYF. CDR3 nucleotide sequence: TGTGCCAGCAGCCAGGGGACTGAGGTTACCCAGTACTTC.

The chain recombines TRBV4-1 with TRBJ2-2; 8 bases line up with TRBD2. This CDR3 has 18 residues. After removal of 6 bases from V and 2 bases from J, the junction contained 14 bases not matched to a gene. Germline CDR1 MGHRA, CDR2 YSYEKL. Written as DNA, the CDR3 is TGCGCCAGCAGAGTAACAAAGGCGGGGGGACGCAACACCGGGGAGCTGTTTTTT. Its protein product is CASRVTKAGGRNTGELFF.

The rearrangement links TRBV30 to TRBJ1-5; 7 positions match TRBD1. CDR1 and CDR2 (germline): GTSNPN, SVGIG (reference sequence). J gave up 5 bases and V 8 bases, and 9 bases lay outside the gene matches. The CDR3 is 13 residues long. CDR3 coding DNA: TGTGCCGCGGCCATTACAGGGGATCAGCCCCAGCATTTT. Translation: CAAAITGDQPQHF. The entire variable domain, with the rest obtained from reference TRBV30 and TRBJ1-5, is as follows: SQTIHQWPATLVQPVGSPLSLECTVEGTSNPNLYWYRQAAGRGLQLLFYSVGIGQISSEVPQNLSASRPQDRQFILSSKKLLLSDSGFYLCAAAITGDQPQHFGDGTRLSIL.

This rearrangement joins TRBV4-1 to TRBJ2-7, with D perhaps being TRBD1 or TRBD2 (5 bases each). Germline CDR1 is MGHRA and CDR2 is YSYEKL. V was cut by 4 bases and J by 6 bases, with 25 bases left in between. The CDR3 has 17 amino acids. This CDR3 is CASSRTSTGPLGLEQYF. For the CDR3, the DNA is TGCGCCAGCAGCCGAACCTCAACGGGACCGCTGGGTCTCGAGCAGTACTTC.

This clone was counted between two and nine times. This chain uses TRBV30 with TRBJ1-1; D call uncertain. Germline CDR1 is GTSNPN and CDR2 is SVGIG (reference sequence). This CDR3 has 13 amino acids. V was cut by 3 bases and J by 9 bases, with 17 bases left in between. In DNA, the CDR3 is TGTGCCTGGAGATGGACGGATGATGCGCAAGCTTTCTTT. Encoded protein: CAWRWTDDAQAFF.

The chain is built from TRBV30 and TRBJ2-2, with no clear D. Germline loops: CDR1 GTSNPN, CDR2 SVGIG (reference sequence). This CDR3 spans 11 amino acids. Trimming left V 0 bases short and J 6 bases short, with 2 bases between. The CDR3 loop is CAWSVPGELFF. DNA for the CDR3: TGTGCCTGGAGTGTACCCGGGGAGCTGTTTTTT.

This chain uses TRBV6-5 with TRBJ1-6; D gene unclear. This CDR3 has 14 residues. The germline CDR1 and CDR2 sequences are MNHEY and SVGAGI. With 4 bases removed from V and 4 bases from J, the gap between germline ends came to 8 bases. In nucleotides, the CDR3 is TGTGCCAGCAGTTCTGACACGTATAATTCACCCCTCCACTTT. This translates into CASSSDTYNSPLHF.

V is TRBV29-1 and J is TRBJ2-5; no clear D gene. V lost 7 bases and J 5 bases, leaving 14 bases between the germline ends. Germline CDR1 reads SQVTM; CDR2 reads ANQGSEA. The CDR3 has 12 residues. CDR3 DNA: TGCAGCGCCAGAAGGGCGACGGAGACCCAGTACTTC. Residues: CSARRATETQYF.

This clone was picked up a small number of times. CDR3 DNA: TGTGCCAGCAGCCAGACGGTGAACACTGAAGCTTTCTTT. Amino acid sequence: CASSQTVNTEAFF. This chain joins TRBV14 and TRBJ1-1; the D is unclear. V gave up 3 bases and J gave up 0 bases, with 5 bases separating them. The length of the CDR3 is 13 residues. Germline CDR1 is SGHDN and CDR2 is FVKESK.

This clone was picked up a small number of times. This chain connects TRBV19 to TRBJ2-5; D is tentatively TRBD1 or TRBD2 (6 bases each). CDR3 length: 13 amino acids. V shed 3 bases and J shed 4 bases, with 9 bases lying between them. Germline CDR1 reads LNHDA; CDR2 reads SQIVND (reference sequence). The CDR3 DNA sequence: TGTGCCAGTAGTATCTCGGGGGCAGAGACCCAGTACTTC. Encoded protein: CASSISGAETQYF.

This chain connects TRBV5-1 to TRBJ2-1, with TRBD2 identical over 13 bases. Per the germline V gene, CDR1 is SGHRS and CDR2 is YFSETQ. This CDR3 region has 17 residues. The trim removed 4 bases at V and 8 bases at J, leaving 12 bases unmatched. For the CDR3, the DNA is TGCGCCAGCAGCCAGGGACTAGCGGGGCCCTTTGTGTATGAGCAGTTCTTC. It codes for CASSQGLAGPFVYEQFF.

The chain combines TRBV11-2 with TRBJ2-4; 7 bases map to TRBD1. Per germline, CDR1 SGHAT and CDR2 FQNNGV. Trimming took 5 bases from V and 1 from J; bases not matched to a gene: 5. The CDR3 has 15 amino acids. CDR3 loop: CASSTLQGAKNIQYF. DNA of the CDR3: TGTGCCAGCAGCACCTTACAGGGGGCCAAAAACATTCAGTACTTC.

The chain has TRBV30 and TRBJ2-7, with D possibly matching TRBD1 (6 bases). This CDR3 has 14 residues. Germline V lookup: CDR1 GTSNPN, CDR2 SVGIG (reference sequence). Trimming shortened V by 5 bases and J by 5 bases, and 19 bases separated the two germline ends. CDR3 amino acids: CAWGGGYRDNEQYF. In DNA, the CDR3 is TGTGCCTGGGGAGGTGGGTACAGGGATAACGAGCAGTACTTC.

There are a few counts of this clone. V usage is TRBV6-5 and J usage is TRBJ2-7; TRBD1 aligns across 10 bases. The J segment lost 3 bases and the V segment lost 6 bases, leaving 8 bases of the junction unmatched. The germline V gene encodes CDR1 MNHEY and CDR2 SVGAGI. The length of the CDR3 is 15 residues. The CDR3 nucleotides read TGTGCCAGCAGCAAGGCCGGGACAGGGGTCTACGAGCAGTACTTC. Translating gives CASSKAGTGVYEQYF.

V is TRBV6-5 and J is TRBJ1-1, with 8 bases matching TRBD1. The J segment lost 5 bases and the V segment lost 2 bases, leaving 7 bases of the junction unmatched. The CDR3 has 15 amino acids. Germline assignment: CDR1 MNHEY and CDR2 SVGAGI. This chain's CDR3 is CASSYGSGGKTEAFF. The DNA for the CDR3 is TGTGCCAGCAGTTACGGGTCAGGGGGCAAGACTGAAGCTTTCTTT.